These 6 T cell receptor beta chains originate from one sample sequenced in a study of blood T cell repertoires in COVID-19. TCRdb's table, derived via immunoSEQ multiplex PCR, lists solely in-frame clones and lacks some. Here the sample spans hundreds of thousands of clones, 90% being singletons. Sequenced input: peripheral blood. Receptors originate from a woman aged 18-30 years with acute or convalescent COVID-19.

The chain joins TRBV30 to TRBJ1-3; D may be TRBD1 (5 bases). V was trimmed by 6 bases and J by 0 bases, leaving 15 bases between them. The CDR3 is 15 residues long. Germline values: CDR1 GTSNPN, CDR2 SVGIG (reference sequence). The DNA for the CDR3 is TGTGCCTGTAACAGGCTCCCCGGCTCTGGAAACACCATATATTTT. Translation gives CACNRLPGSGNTIYF.

The V and J genes are TRBV19 and TRBJ2-2; possible D gene TRBD2, 7 bases. Germline CDR1 LNHDA, CDR2 SQIVND (reference sequence). The CDR3 has 17 amino acids. Between the trimmed V and J ends, which lost 5 bases and 5 bases, there was a span of 21 bases. The chain's CDR3 is CASSPSLGGARTGELFF. The CDR3, as DNA: TGTGCCAGTAGTCCCTCGCTGGGGGGGGCTCGGACCGGGGAGCTGTTTTTT.

The chain links TRBV5-5 to TRBJ1-3; D call uncertain. Trimming left V 0 bases short and J 9 bases short, with 10 bases between. CDR1 is SGHKS and CDR2 is YYEKEE in the germline V gene (reference sequence). The CDR3 loop spans 13 amino acids. This CDR3 reads CASSLDTVGTIYF. CDR3 DNA sequence: TGTGCCAGCAGCTTGGATACCGTCGGCACCATATATTTT.

V gene TRBV6-5 combines with J gene TRBJ1-2; a possible D gene is TRBD1 (6 bases). CDR1 and CDR2 (germline): MNHEY, SVGAGI. V was shortened by 6 bases and J by 1 base, with 12 bases between the two germline ends. The CDR3 is made up of 14 amino acids. The DNA of the CDR3 is TGTGCCAGCAGGACCCGACAGGATAACTATGGCTACACCTTC. Translation: CASRTRQDNYGYTF.

The genes are TRBV27 and TRBJ1-1, with 9 bases matching TRBD1. This CDR3 comprises 14 residues. The germline V gene has CDR1 MNHEY and CDR2 SMNVEV (reference sequence). Losses at the gene ends were 1 base for V and 8 bases for J; bases not matched to a gene: 5. The CDR3 here is CASSLYWGQGEAFF. The CDR3 DNA is TGTGCCAGCAGTTTATATTGGGGACAGGGCGAAGCTTTCTTT.

The chain uses TRBV2 and TRBJ2-3; 7 nucleotides agree with TRBD2. Per germline, CDR1 SNHLY and CDR2 FYNNEI. With 7 bases clipped from V and 1 base from J, the junction kept 11 bases outside the gene matches. CDR3 length: 16 residues. The CDR3 sequence is CASTHGLVGGTDTQYF. DNA for the CDR3: TGTGCCAGCACTCACGGACTAGTAGGCGGCACAGATACGCAGTATTTT.